This is a list of T cell receptor beta chains from one sample in a study of blood T cell repertoires in COVID-19. Assay: immunoSEQ multiplex PCR; the TCRdb copy retains only in-frame clones and omits some. This sample has about 81,000 clones, with about 90% found just once. The sequenced material came from peripheral blood. The receptors derive from an elderly woman with acute or convalescent COVID-19. CDR3s include the opening cysteine and the closing phenylalanine or tryptophan. The D gene is left open where the match is weak. Some rows mark clone size as missing; the rest say once, few, many or name a class of expanded clone.

J: TRBJ2-1
D: TRBD2
size: few
V: TRBV5-1
length: 15
DNA: TGCGCCAGCAGCGCCGACGGGAGGGGCCACAATGAGCAGTTCTTC
CDR3: CASSADGRGHNEQFF

J: TRBJ2-7
D: .
size: .
V: TRBV5-1
length: 16
DNA: TGCGCCAGCAGCCCGCGGGTAGCGTTGAGCTCCTACGAGCAGTACTTC
CDR3: CASSPRVALSSYEQYF

J: TRBJ2-7
D: TRBD2
size: .
V: TRBV2
length: 13
DNA: TGTGCCAGCATCCTCATTAGGGAGGGAGGGCAGTACTTC
CDR3: CASILIREGGQYF

J: TRBJ2-2
D: .
size: once
V: TRBV29-1
length: 13
DNA: TGCAGCGTTGGTAGCGGTATTACCGGGGAGCTGTTTTTT
CDR3: CSVGSGITGELFF

J: TRBJ1-3
D: TRBD1
size: .
V: TRBV11-2
length: 16
DNA: TGTGCCAGCAGCCATCGGACAGGCGGCTCTGGAAACACCATATATTTT
CDR3: CASSHRTGGSGNTIYF

J: TRBJ2-7
D: TRBD1
size: .
V: TRBV4-2
length: 17
DNA: TGTGCCAGCAGCCAATCCGCTTTAGGGACAGGGGTCCACGAGCAGTACTTC
CDR3: CASSQSALGTGVHEQYF

J: TRBJ2-1
D: .
size: .
V: TRBV2
length: 14
DNA: TGTGCCAGCAGTGCATCAATACTAGCCCCCGAGCAGTTCTTC
CDR3: CASSASILAPEQFF

J: TRBJ1-1
D: TRBD1
size: .
V: TRBV7-2
length: 14
DNA: TGTGCCAGCAGCTTACAGACAGGGGGCACTGAAGCTTTCTTT
CDR3: CASSLQTGGTEAFF

J: TRBJ1-6
D: .
size: .
V: TRBV27
length: 17
DNA: TGTGCCAGCAGATCCCGGACAGTCAGCTCCTATAATTCACCCCTCCACTTT
CDR3: CASRSRTVSSYNSPLHF

J: TRBJ2-2
D: .
size: .
V: TRBV3-1/TRBV3-2
length: 14
DNA: TGTGCCAGCAGCCAACAGGGGACGGGCGGGGAGCTGTTTTTT
CDR3: CASSQQGTGGELFF

J: TRBJ1-6
D: TRBD1
size: .
V: TRBV19
length: 16
DNA: TGTGCCAGTAGTGTTACCTCCGGGACAGGGAATTCACCCCTCCACTTT
CDR3: CASSVTSGTGNSPLHF

J: TRBJ2-2
D: TRBD2
size: .
V: TRBV28
length: 15
DNA: TGTGCCAGCAGTTCGCCGGGGGGAGGAACCGGGGAGCTGTTTTTT
CDR3: CASSSPGGGTGELFF

J: TRBJ2-1
D: TRBD2
size: few
V: TRBV7-2
length: 13
DNA: TGTGCCAGCAGCTCCCCTAGCGGGGATGAGCAGTTCTTC
CDR3: CASSSPSGDEQFF

J: TRBJ1-3
D: .
size: .
V: TRBV5-1
length: 16
DNA: TGCGCCAGCAGCTTTACGCCCAGACTCTCTGGAAACACCATATATTTT
CDR3: CASSFTPRLSGNTIYF

J: TRBJ2-1
D: .
size: .
V: TRBV5-1
length: 19
DNA: TGCGCCAGCAGCAGGGGGACCAGGGACACGCTAAGCTCCTACAATGAGCAGTTCTTC
CDR3: CASSRGTRDTLSSYNEQFF

J: TRBJ2-5
D: .
size: once
V: TRBV18
length: 14
DNA: TGTGCCAGCTCACCTACTCGGTTGGAAGAGACCCAGTACTTC
CDR3: CASSPTRLEETQYF

J: TRBJ2-5
D: .
size: .
V: TRBV4-2
length: 18
DNA: TGTGCCAGCAGCCAAGATGGAAGGGGGGGCACCGGGGCAGAGACCCAGTACTTC
CDR3: CASSQDGRGGTGAETQYF

J: TRBJ1-2
D: .
size: .
V: TRBV11-2
length: 14
DNA: TGTGCCAGCAGCTCCTACGACAGGCTCTATGGCTACACCTTC
CDR3: CASSSYDRLYGYTF

J: TRBJ2-7
D: TRBD1
size: .
V: TRBV11-2
length: 15
DNA: TGTGCCAGCAGCCCCCGACAGGGAATAGTCTACGAGCAGTACTTC
CDR3: CASSPRQGIVYEQYF

J: TRBJ1-6
D: .
size: .
V: TRBV5-1
length: 13
DNA: TGCGCCAGCAGTAGACAGGATAATTCACCCCTCCACTTT
CDR3: CASSRQDNSPLHF

J: TRBJ2-5
D: TRBD1
size: .
V: TRBV19
length: 13
DNA: TGTGCCAGTAGTGCCCGGGACAGAGAGACCCAGTACTTC
CDR3: CASSARDRETQYF

J: TRBJ2-3
D: TRBD2
size: .
V: TRBV5-1
length: 16
DNA: TGCGCCAGCAGCACAGGGACTAGCATTTACACAGATACGCAGTATTTT
CDR3: CASSTGTSIYTDTQYF

J: TRBJ1-1
D: TRBD1
size: .
V: TRBV6-5
length: 14
DNA: TGTGCCAGCAATCCCCGACAGGGCGCATTAGAAGCTTTCTTT
CDR3: CASNPRQGALEAFF

J: TRBJ1-6
D: .
size: .
V: TRBV4-1
length: 18
DNA: TGCGCCAGCAGCCAAGACCCGCATAACCGGGGGATGAATTCACCCCTCCACTTT
CDR3: CASSQDPHNRGMNSPLHF